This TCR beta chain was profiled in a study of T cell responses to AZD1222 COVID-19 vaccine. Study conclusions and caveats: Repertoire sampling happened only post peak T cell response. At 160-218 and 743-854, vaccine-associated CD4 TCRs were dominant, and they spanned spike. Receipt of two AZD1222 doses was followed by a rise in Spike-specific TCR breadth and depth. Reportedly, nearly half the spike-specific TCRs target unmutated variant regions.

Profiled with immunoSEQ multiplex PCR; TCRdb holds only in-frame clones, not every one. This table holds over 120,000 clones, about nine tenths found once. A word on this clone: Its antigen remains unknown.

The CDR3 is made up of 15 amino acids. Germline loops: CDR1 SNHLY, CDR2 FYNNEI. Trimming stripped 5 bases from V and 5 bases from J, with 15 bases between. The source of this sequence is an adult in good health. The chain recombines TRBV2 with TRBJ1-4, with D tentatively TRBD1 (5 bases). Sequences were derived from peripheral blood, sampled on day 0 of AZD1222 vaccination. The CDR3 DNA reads TGTGCCAGCAGTCCGGGGACGGCCCGAAATGAAAAACTGTTTTTT. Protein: CASSPGTARNEKLFF.